The T cell receptor (beta chain) under discussion was sequenced for a study of high-grade serous ovarian cancer treatment subgroups. Tumor samples were taken before definitive surgery or chemotherapy. TCRdb keeps only in-frame clones here, not all; method: immunoSEQ multiplex PCR. This table has around 5,500 clones, roughly 75% appearing once. The CDR3 is made up of 14 amino acids. The J segment lost 5 bases and the V segment lost 5 bases, leaving 6 bases of the junction unmatched. In germline, CDR1 is SEHNR, CDR2 FQNEAQ (reference sequence). The source material was tumor tissue. The receptor comes from a human donor with high-grade serous ovarian cancer. The chain employs TRBV7-9 and TRBJ2-5; 9 nucleotides agree with TRBD1. The chain's CDR3 is CASSPGTGTETQYF. CDR3 coding DNA: TGTGCCAGCAGCCCTGGGACAGGGACGGAGACCCAGTACTTC.